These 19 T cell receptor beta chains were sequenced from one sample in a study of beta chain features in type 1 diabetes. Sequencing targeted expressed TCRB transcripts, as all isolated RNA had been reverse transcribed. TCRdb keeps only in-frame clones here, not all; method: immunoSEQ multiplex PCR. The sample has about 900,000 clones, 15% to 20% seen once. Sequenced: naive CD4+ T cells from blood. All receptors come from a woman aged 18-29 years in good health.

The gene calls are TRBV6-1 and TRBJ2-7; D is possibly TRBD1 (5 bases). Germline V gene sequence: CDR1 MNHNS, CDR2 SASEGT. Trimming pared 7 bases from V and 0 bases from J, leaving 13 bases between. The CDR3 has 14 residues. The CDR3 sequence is CASIKTANSYEQYF. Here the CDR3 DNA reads TGTGCCAGCATCAAGACAGCCAACTCCTACGAGCAGTACTTC.

The CDR3, as DNA: TGTGCCAGCTCACTTTCACTAGCGGGATTGGACGAGCAGTACTTC. Protein: CASSLSLAGLDEQYF. This chain uses TRBV18 with TRBJ2-7, with 10 bases aligning to TRBD2. This CDR3 region has 15 residues. After removal of 4 bases from V and 5 bases from J, the junction contained 8 bases not matched to a gene. The germline V gene has CDR1 KGHSH and CDR2 LQKENI.

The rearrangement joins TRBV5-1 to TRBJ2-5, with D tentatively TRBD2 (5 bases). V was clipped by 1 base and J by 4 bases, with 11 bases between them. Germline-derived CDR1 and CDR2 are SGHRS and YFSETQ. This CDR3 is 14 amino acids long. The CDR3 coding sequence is TGCGCCAGCAGCTTGACCATACGGGGAGAGACCCAGTACTTC. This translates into CASSLTIRGETQYF.

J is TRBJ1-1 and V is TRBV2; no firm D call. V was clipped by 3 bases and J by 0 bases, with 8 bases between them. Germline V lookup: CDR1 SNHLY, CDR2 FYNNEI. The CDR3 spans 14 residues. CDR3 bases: TGTGCCAGCAGTGAGACGATATTGAACACTGAAGCTTTCTTT. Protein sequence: CASSETILNTEAFF.

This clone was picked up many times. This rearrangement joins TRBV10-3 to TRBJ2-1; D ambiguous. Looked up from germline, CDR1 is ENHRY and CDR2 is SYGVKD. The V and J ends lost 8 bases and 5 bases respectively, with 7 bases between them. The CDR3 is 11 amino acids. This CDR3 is CAIRADNEQFF. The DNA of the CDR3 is TGTGCCATCCGAGCCGACAATGAGCAGTTCTTC.

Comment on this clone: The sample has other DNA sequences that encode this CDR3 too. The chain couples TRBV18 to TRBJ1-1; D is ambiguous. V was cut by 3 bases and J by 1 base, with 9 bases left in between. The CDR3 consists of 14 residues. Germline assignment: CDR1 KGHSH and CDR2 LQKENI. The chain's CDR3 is CASSPGVKNTEAFF. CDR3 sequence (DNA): TGTGCCAGCTCACCGGGTGTTAAGAACACTGAAGCTTTCTTT.

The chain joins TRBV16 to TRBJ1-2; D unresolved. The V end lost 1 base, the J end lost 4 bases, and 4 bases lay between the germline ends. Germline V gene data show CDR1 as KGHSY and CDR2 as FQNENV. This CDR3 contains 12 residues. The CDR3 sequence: CASSQLGYGYTF. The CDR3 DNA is TGTGCCAGCAGCCAATTGGGCTATGGCTACACCTTC.

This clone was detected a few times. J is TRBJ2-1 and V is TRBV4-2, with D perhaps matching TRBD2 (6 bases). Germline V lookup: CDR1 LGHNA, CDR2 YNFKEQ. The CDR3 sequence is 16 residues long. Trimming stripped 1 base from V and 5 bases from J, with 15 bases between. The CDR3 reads CASSQGLREWDNEQFF. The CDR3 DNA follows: TGTGCCAGCAGCCAAGGTCTCCGGGAGTGGGACAATGAGCAGTTCTTC.

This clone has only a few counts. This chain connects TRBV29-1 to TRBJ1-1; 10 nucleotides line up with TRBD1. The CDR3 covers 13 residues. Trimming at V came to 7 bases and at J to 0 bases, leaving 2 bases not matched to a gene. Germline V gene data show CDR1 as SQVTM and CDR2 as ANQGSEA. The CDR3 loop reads CSGGQGVNTEAFF. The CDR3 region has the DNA TGCAGCGGTGGACAGGGGGTGAACACTGAAGCTTTCTTT.

The CDR3 sequence is CASTRTADTYNEQFF. The CDR3, as DNA: TGTGCCAGCACGAGGACGGCGGACACCTACAATGAGCAGTTCTTC. This sequence joins TRBV7-3 and TRBJ2-1, with D possibly being TRBD1 (5 bases). CDR1 is SGHTA and CDR2 is FQGTGA in the germline V gene. V was shortened by 7 bases and J by 2 bases, with 15 bases between the two germline ends. The CDR3 length is 15 residues.

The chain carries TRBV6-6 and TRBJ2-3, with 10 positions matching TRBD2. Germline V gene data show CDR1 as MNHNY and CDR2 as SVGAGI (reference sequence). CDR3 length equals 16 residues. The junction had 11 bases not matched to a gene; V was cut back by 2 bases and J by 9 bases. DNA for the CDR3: TGTGCCAGCAGTTACGCGATCGGGCTAGCGGGAGACACGCAGTATTTT. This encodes CASSYAIGLAGDTQYF.

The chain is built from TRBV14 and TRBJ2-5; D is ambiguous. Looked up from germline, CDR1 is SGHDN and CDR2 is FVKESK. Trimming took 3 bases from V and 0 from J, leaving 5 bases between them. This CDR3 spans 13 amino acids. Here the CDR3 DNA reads TGTGCCAGCAGCCATGGGTACCAAGAGACCCAGTACTTC. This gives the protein CASSHGYQETQYF.

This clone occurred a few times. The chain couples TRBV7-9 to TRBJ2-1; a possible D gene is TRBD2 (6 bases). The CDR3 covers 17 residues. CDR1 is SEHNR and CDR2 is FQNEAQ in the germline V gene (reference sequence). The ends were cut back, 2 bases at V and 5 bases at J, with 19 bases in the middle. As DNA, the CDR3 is TGTGCCAGCAGCTTAAAACGGGACTTGCCAGGCAACAATGAGCAGTTCTTC. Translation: CASSLKRDLPGNNEQFF.

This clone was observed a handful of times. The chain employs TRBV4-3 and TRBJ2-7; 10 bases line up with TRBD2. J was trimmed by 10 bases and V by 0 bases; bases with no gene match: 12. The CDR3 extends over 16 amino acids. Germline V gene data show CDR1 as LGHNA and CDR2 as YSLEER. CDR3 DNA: TGCGCCAGCAGCCAAGATCTCGGGGGGACTAGCGTACTTCAGTACTTC. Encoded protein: CASSQDLGGTSVLQYF.

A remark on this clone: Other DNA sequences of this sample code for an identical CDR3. Written as DNA, the CDR3 is TGTGCCATCAGACCAGGGACCGGGGAGCTGTTTTTT. Its protein product is CAIRPGTGELFF. The chain joins TRBV10-3 to TRBJ2-2, with D maybe TRBD1 (5 bases). V lost 6 bases and J lost 5, with 7 bases in between. The CDR3 sequence is 12 residues long. Germline CDR1 reads ENHRY; CDR2 reads SYGVKD.

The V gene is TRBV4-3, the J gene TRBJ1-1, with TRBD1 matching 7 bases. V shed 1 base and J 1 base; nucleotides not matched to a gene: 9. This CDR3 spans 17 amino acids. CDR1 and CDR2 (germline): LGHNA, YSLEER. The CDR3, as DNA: TGCGCCAGCAGCCAAGGGGAGGGGGCTGTACGGAACACTGAAGCTTTCTTT. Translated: CASSQGEGAVRNTEAFF.

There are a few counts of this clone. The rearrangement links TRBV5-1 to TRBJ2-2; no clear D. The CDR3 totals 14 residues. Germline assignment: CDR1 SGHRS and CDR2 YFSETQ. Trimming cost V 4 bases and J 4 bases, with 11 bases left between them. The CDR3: CASSTDSPTGELFF. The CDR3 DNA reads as TGCGCCAGCAGCACAGACTCTCCCACCGGGGAGCTGTTTTTT.

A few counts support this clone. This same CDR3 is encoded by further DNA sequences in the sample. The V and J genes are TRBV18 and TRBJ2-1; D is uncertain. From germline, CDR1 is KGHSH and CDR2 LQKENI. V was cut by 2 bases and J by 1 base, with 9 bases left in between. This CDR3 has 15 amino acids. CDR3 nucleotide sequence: TGTGCCAGCTCACCATTGAGCAGTTCCTACAATGAGCAGTTCTTC. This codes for CASSPLSSSYNEQFF.

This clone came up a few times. CDR3 coding DNA: TGTGCCAGCAGTTTAATGGGGCGAAATGAGCAGTTCTTC. Protein: CASSLMGRNEQFF. The chain is built from TRBV28 and TRBJ2-1, with a possible D match to TRBD1 (5 bases). CDR3 length: 13 residues. The V gene's germline CDR1 is MDHEN and CDR2 SYDVKM. V gave up 2 bases and J gave up 7 bases, with 9 bases separating them.